These 23 T cell receptor beta chains were all obtained from the same sample, sequenced in a study of T cell repertoires in cytomegalovirus infection. These TCRs' antigens remain unknown. In TCRdb, the reads were re-called with MiXCR into one record per CDR3 protein. The sample holds hundreds of thousands of distinct CDR3 sequences, 30% to 40% seen once. This sample comprised cultured PBMCs, obtained from culture after CMV antigen stimulation. The receptors shown here come from a human donor in good health (CMV status not recorded). Some clones in this sample may be carry-over from other donors' samples.

To note about this clonotype: The final CDR3 position lacks the conserved phenylalanine or tryptophan, pointing to a likely read error. The rearrangement uses TRBV10-3 and TRBJ1-2; TRBD1 is a possible D gene (5 bases). Germline V gene sequence: CDR1 ENHRY, CDR2 SYGVKD. V lost 10 bases to trimming and J lost 8 bases, with 26 bases between them. The CDR3 consists of 15 residues. The DNA for the CDR3 is TGTGCCACCACCGTTGGCCGGGACTCACAAGGGGGCTACACCTTA. Its translation is CATTVGRDSQGGYTL.

The chain carries TRBV10-3 and TRBJ1-2, with TRBD1 identical over 8 bases. Germline V gene lookup returns CDR1 ENHRY and CDR2 SYGVKD. CDR3 length: 12 residues. V shed 5 bases, J shed 8 bases, and the junction held 4 bases outside the gene matches. CDR3 nucleotides: TGTGCCATCAGTAAGGACAGGGCCGGCTACACCTTC. It encodes CAISKDRAGYTF.

This clonotype has only a few counts. The chain employs TRBV6-5 and TRBJ1-2; no clear D. The CDR3 runs 15 residues. Between the trimmed V and J ends, which lost 2 bases and 0 bases, there was a span of 10 bases. The V gene's germline CDR1 is MNHEY and CDR2 SVGAGI. The CDR3 region is CASSYAPGPNYGYTF. CDR3 DNA: TGTGCCAGCAGTTACGCGCCAGGACCTAACTATGGCTACACCTTC.

This clonotype occurred many times. A much larger clone differs by one base, so this may be a read error. J is TRBJ2-3 and V is TRBV7-2, with D unclear. V was shortened by 4 bases and J by 2 bases, with 1 base between the two germline ends. Per germline, CDR1 SGHTA and CDR2 FQGNSA. CDR3 length: 11 residues. The CDR3 nucleotides are TGTGCCAGCAGCTACACAGATACGCAGTATTTT. Translation: CASSYTDTQYF.

This clonotype was counted ten times or more. This sequence joins TRBV6-1 and TRBJ2-2; D is ambiguous. The CDR3 loop spans 12 amino acids. Trimming took 8 bases from V and 13 from J, leaving 17 bases between them. Germline CDR1 is MNHNS and CDR2 is SASEGT. The CDR3 nucleotides read TGTGCCAGCCCGGTCCATAGAACGCCGCTGTTTTTT. This gives the protein CASPVHRTPLFF.

Note on this clonotype: The junction shows a germline mismatch at one end, possibly a read error. The rearrangement uses TRBV10-2 and TRBJ2-1; possibly TRBD1 for D (6 bases). Per the germline V gene, CDR1 is WSHSY and CDR2 is SAAADI. The CDR3 is 15 amino acids. CDR3 in amino acids: CASSTTAGVGGEEFF. CDR3 nucleotides: TGCGCCAGCAGTACAACGGCAGGGGTAGGGGGTGAGGAGTTCTTC.

The gene calls are TRBV7-9 and TRBJ1-4; D remains unclear. Germline values: CDR1 SEHNR, CDR2 FQNEAQ (reference sequence). This CDR3 has 16 residues. V lost 5 bases, J lost 0 bases, and 13 bases lay in between. The CDR3 nucleotides are TGTGCCAGCAGCCCTTCCTTCCGGGCAACTAATGAAAAACTGTTTTTT. Its translation is CASSPSFRATNEKLFF.

This clonotype was seen only a few times. The rearrangement links TRBV20-1 to TRBJ2-1; a possible D gene is TRBD1 (5 bases). The V gene lost 5 bases and the J gene lost 1 base, with 12 bases spanning the gap. Germline V gene lookup returns CDR1 DFQATT and CDR2 SNEGSKA (reference sequence). There are 14 residues in the CDR3. DNA for the CDR3: TGCAGTGCTGACTCGACAGATTCCTACAATGAGCAGTTCTTC. Translating gives CSADSTDSYNEQFF.

This clonotype was found many times. The V call is TRBV6-6, the J call TRBJ2-1, with 7 bases aligning to TRBD1. Per the germline V gene, CDR1 is MNHNY and CDR2 is SVGAGI (reference sequence). The CDR3 contains 15 residues. V was clipped by 2 bases and J by 2 bases; unmatched bases: 3. The CDR3 coding sequence is TGTGCCAGCAGTTACGGGCAGGGGGCCTACAATGAGCAGTTCTTC. Its protein is CASSYGQGAYNEQFF.

The V and J genes are TRBV7-2 and TRBJ2-4; 10 positions agree with TRBD2. The CDR3 totals 15 residues. The germline V gene has CDR1 SGHTA and CDR2 FQGNSA. V lost 4 bases, J lost 7 bases, and 7 bases stayed unmatched. The CDR3 bases are TGTGCCAGCAGCTGGGGGCGAGCGGGAGGGAACATTCAGTACTTC. Its translation: CASSWGRAGGNIQYF.

This clonotype was seen a few times. The rearrangement uses TRBV7-9 and TRBJ2-3; 10 bases fit TRBD1. The CDR3 runs to 15 residues. The germline CDR1 and CDR2 sequences are SEHNR and FQNEAQ (reference sequence). V lost 5 bases to trimming and J lost 3 bases; unmatched junction nucleotides: 5. CDR3 in DNA: TGTGCCAGCAGCCCCGGGACAGGGGAAACAGATACGCAGTATTTT. The encoded protein is CASSPGTGETDTQYF. Full variable domain (rest looked up from reference TRBV7-9 and TRBJ2-3): DTGVSQNPRHKITKRGQNVTFRCDPISEHNRLYWYRQTLGQGPEFLTYFQNEAQLEKSRLLSDRFSAERPKGSFSTLEIQRTEQGDSAMYLCASSPGTGETDTQYFGPGTRLTVL.

This clonotype came up a few times. The chain has TRBV12-3 or TRBV12-4 and TRBJ2-3, with D tentatively TRBD1 (5 bases). Trimming removed 6 bases from V and 1 base from J, with 8 bases in between. This CDR3 region has 13 residues. The CDR3 reads CASRSTGTDTQYF. CDR3 bases: TGTGCCAGCAGATCGACAGGCACAGATACGCAGTATTTT.

V and J are TRBV18 and TRBJ2-7; TRBD2 agrees at 7 bases. The germline CDR1 and CDR2 sequences are KGHSH and LQKENI. The trim removed 3 bases at V and 6 bases at J, leaving 8 bases unmatched. The CDR3 is 14 amino acids. The CDR3 coding sequence is TGTGCCAGCTCACCCCCGAGGGCTAGCGGCGAGCAGTACTTC. Translated, it gives CASSPPRASGEQYF. The full variable domain, rest sourced from reference TRBV18 and TRBJ2-7, is NAGVMQNPRHLVRRRGQEARLRCSPMKGHSHVYWYRQLPEEGLKFMVYLQKENIIDESGMPKERFSAEFPKEGPSILRIQQVVRGDSAAYFCASSPPRASGEQYFGPGTRLTVT.

This chain joins TRBV7-9 and TRBJ1-2; possibly TRBD1 for D (6 bases). The CDR3 totals 15 residues. V was pared by 5 bases and J by 4 bases, with 17 bases between. The germline V gene encodes CDR1 SEHNR and CDR2 FQNEAQ (reference sequence). The chain's CDR3 is CASSRLGGDPYGYTF. CDR3 DNA sequence: TGTGCCAGCAGCCGGCTGGGGGGCGACCCCTATGGCTACACCTTC.

V gene TRBV7-9 combines with J gene TRBJ2-3; the D gene is possibly TRBD2 (6 bases). The V and J ends lost 4 bases and 2 bases respectively, with 10 bases between them. Germline V gene lookup returns CDR1 SEHNR and CDR2 FQNEAQ (reference sequence). There are 14 residues in the CDR3. CDR3 DNA: TGTGCCAGCAGCTGGACGGGGGACACAGATACGCAGTATTTT. Its protein is CASSWTGDTDTQYF. Filled out from reference TRBV7-9 and TRBJ2-3, the complete variable domain reads DTGVSQNPRHKITKRGQNVTFRCDPISEHNRLYWYRQTLGQGPEFLTYFQNEAQLEKSRLLSDRFSAERPKGSFSTLEIQRTEQGDSAMYLCASSWTGDTDTQYFGPGTRLTVL.

This clonotype was seen a handful of times. V and J are TRBV2 and TRBJ2-1; D may be TRBD1 (6 bases). The CDR3 loop spans 12 amino acids. The V gene's germline CDR1 is SNHLY and CDR2 FYNNEI. The V end was cut by 9 bases, the J end by 8 bases, with 14 bases between. The CDR3 DNA follows: TGTGCCAGTGTGGGCAGGGGCTATGAGCAGTTCTTC. It is translated as CASVGRGYEQFF.

A word on this clonotype: An end of the junction does not agree with germline; a read error may underlie this. V is TRBV7-8 and J is TRBJ2-7; 8 bases line up with TRBD2. The V gene's germline CDR1 is SGHVS and CDR2 FQNEAQ. The CDR3 extends over 16 amino acids. This CDR3 reads CTSSLAGSGGTYEQYF. CDR3 nucleotides: TGTACCAGCAGCTTAGCTGGAAGCGGGGGCACCTACGAGCAGTACTTC.

The chain recombines TRBV15 with TRBJ2-3; weak D call: TRBD2 (6 bases). The ends were cut back, 3 bases at V and 0 bases at J, with 13 bases in the middle. The CDR3 sequence is 16 residues long. In germline, CDR1 is LNHNV, CDR2 YYDKDF (reference sequence). The CDR3: CATSRGNSGSTDTQYF. The CDR3 nucleotides are TGTGCCACCAGCAGGGGAAATAGCGGTAGCACAGATACGCAGTATTTT. Based on the CDR3 plus reference TRBV15 and TRBJ2-3, the full variable domain is DAMVIQNPRYQVTQFGKPVTLSCSQTLNHNVMYWYQQKSSQAPKLLFHYYDKDFNNEADTPDNFQSRRPNTSFCFLDIRSPGLGDTAMYLCATSRGNSGSTDTQYFGPGTRLTVL.

The gene calls are TRBV20-1 and TRBJ1-5, with 11 bases that match TRBD1. Germline V gene data show CDR1 as DFQATT and CDR2 as SNEGSKA (reference sequence). The CDR3 is 15 residues long. With V trimmed by 4 bases and J by 5 bases, 7 bases remained unmatched. This chain's CDR3 is CSATPGQGGYQPQHF. CDR3 sequence (DNA): TGCAGTGCTACCCCGGGACAGGGGGGTTATCAGCCCCAGCATTTT.

The chain is built from TRBV19 and TRBJ2-7; D is ambiguous. The length of the CDR3 is 11 residues. V was clipped by 4 bases and J by 2 bases, with 3 bases between them. Germline V gene sequence: CDR1 LNHDA, CDR2 SQIVND (reference sequence). This CDR3 is CASSNAYEQYF. CDR3 nucleotide sequence: TGTGCCAGTAGTAATGCCTACGAGCAGTACTTC.

CDR3 sequence reads: CASSLARGRSTGELFF. For the CDR3, the DNA is TGCGCCAGCAGCTTGGCCAGGGGACGTAGCACCGGGGAGCTGTTTTTT. The V call is TRBV5-1, the J call TRBJ2-2; D possibly corresponds to TRBD1 (6 bases). The length of the CDR3 is 16 residues. Trimming took 0 bases from V and 4 from J, leaving 13 bases between them. Looked up from germline, CDR1 is SGHRS and CDR2 is YFSETQ.

The genes are TRBV20-1 and TRBJ1-6, with no clear D. The V gene's germline CDR1 is DFQATT and CDR2 SNEGSKA (reference sequence). This CDR3 has 17 residues. The ends were cut back, 0 bases at V and 2 bases at J, with 14 bases in the middle. CDR3 nucleotides: TGCAGTGCTAGAGAGCGATCGGGAGGCACCTATAATTCACCCCTCCACTTT. This gives the protein CSARERSGGTYNSPLHF.

This chain joins TRBV6-6 and TRBJ1-2; maybe TRBD1 (5 bases). The CDR3 extends over 17 amino acids. The germline V gene encodes CDR1 MNHNY and CDR2 SVGAGI (reference sequence). V was trimmed by 0 bases and J by 4 bases, leaving 18 bases between them. The DNA for the CDR3 is TGTGCCAGCAGTTACTCGGCCCCGGGGGATAGGGGCTATGGCTACACCTTC. It codes for CASSYSAPGDRGYGYTF.